This T cell receptor beta chain was profiled in a study of technical replicates of blood from a handful of donors. The germline V gene has CDR1 MGHRA and CDR2 YSYEKL. V gave up 0 bases and J gave up 6 bases, with 9 bases separating them. There are 14 residues in the CDR3. The protocol was immunoSEQ multiplex PCR, while the TCRdb copy is restricted to in-frame clones and leaves out a portion. The table lists just under 100,000 clones, around 96% of them singletons. Sequenced material: T cells isolated from PBMCs. The V and J genes are TRBV4-1 and TRBJ2-1; D uncertain. The TCR was taken from a human donor in good health. CDR3 nucleotides: TGCGCCAGCAGCCAAGATAGAGGCTTCAATGAGCAGTTCTTC. Encoded protein: CASSQDRGFNEQFF.